Below, 22 T cell receptor beta chains from the same sample are listed, as sequenced in a study of control samples from healthy donors and cancer patients. TCRdb keeps only in-frame clones here, not all; method: immunoSEQ multiplex PCR. The sample holds just over 80,000 clones, 94% seen once. Material for sequencing was blood. These receptors came from a woman between 18 and 30 years old in good health.

The V call is TRBV7-2, the J call TRBJ2-5; D possibly matches TRBD1 or TRBD2 (6 bases each). V lost 5 bases, J lost 5 bases, and 21 bases lay in between. Germline V gene sequence: CDR1 SGHTA, CDR2 FQGNSA. The CDR3 totals 16 residues. CDR3 bases: TGTGCCAGCAGCCCCGGGGGCCCGCCCCGCGGTGAGACCCAGTACTTC. It yields the protein CASSPGGPPRGETQYF.

This chain uses TRBV9 with TRBJ2-3; a possible D gene is TRBD2 (5 bases). The V gene's germline CDR1 is SGDLS and CDR2 YYNGEE. V was cut by 0 bases and J by 5 bases, with 13 bases left in between. The CDR3 length is 15 residues. The DNA of the CDR3 is TGTGCCAGCAGCGTAGCCCCCCCACTAGTAGATACGCAGTATTTT. Amino acids: CASSVAPPLVDTQYF. Drawing the rest from reference TRBV9 and TRBJ2-3, the complete variable domain is DSGVTQTPKHLITATGQRVTLRCSPRSGDLSVYWYQQSLDQGLQFLIQYYNGEERAKGNILERFSAQQFPDLHSELNLSSLELGDSALYFCASSVAPPLVDTQYFGPGTRLTVL.

V gene TRBV4-3 combines with J gene TRBJ2-7; the D gene is possibly TRBD2 (5 bases). V was shortened by 8 bases and J by 3 bases, with 17 bases between the two germline ends. The CDR3 is 14 residues long. Looked up from germline, CDR1 is LGHNA and CDR2 is YSLEER. The DNA for the CDR3 is TGCGCCAGCGGCCCCTACACCGGAGGCTACGAGCAGTACTTC. Translated: CASGPYTGGYEQYF.

The gene calls are TRBV7-9 and TRBJ1-2; 7 bases map to TRBD1. Trimming took 1 base from V and 8 from J; bases not matched to a gene: 16. Germline V gene lookup returns CDR1 SEHNR and CDR2 FQNEAQ (reference sequence). The CDR3 covers 17 residues. The CDR3 reads CASSLVAPRTGGEGYTF. In DNA form, the CDR3 reads TGTGCCAGCAGCTTAGTCGCCCCTAGGACAGGCGGTGAGGGCTACACCTTC.

The chain combines TRBV4-2 with TRBJ2-7; D could derive from TRBD1 or TRBD2 (5 bases each). CDR3 length: 14 amino acids. Trimming removed 2 bases at V and 2 bases at J, with 10 bases between. Per germline, CDR1 LGHNA and CDR2 YNFKEQ. CDR3 in DNA: TGTGCCAGCAGCCAACGAGTGGGACCCTACGAGCAGTACTTC. It is translated as CASSQRVGPYEQYF.

CDR3 coding DNA: TGTGCCAGCAGTTACGGGACTAGTCACACAGATACGCAGTATTTT. As protein: CASSYGTSHTDTQYF. The rearrangement uses TRBV6-6 and TRBJ2-3; 8 nucleotides align to TRBD2. V lost 2 bases to trimming and J lost 2 bases; unmatched junction nucleotides: 3. Germline V gene sequence: CDR1 MNHNY, CDR2 SVGAGI (reference sequence). The CDR3 extends over 15 amino acids.

The chain joins TRBV29-1 to TRBJ2-2, with 10 nucleotides matching TRBD2. V shed 4 bases and J 6 bases; nucleotides not matched to a gene: 5. Germline CDR1 is SQVTM and CDR2 is ANQGSEA. This CDR3 has 14 residues. The CDR3 sequence is CSVGSGRPPGELFF. The CDR3 DNA follows: TGCAGCGTTGGTAGCGGGAGGCCCCCCGGGGAGCTGTTTTTT.

CDR3 region: CASRYFGGTEAFF. CDR3 nucleotide sequence: TGTGCCAGCAGATACTTCGGTGGCACTGAAGCTTTCTTT. The chain has TRBV5-6 and TRBJ1-1; D remains ambiguous. V dropped 5 bases and J dropped 4 bases, with 12 bases sitting between them. The CDR3 totals 13 residues. Germline CDR1 is SGHDT and CDR2 is YYEEEE.

The chain combines TRBV9 with TRBJ2-1; 7 bases fit TRBD1. The length of the CDR3 is 15 residues. Germline CDR1 SGDLS, CDR2 YYNGEE. V lost 2 bases, J lost 1 base, and 3 bases stayed unmatched. The CDR3 loop reads CASSVSTGSYNEQFF. The DNA for the CDR3 is TGTGCCAGCAGCGTCTCGACAGGGTCCTACAATGAGCAGTTCTTC. The variable domain in full, with the rest retrieved from reference TRBV9 and TRBJ2-1, is DSGVTQTPKHLITATGQRVTLRCSPRSGDLSVYWYQQSLDQGLQFLIQYYNGEERAKGNILERFSAQQFPDLHSELNLSSLELGDSALYFCASSVSTGSYNEQFFGPGTRLTVL.

This chain joins TRBV6-2 or TRBV6-3 and TRBJ1-6; D gene unclear. The V end was cut by 4 bases, the J end by 6 bases, with 4 bases between. CDR3 length: 12 amino acids. Germline assignment: CDR1 MNHEY and CDR2 SVGEGT. In DNA, the CDR3 is TGTGCCAGCAGTTTCTTTAATTCACCCCTCCACTTT. Its protein is CASSFFNSPLHF.

Here the CDR3 DNA reads TGTGCCAGCAGTGACTCTGGGAACAATGAGCAGTTCTTC. It codes for CASSDSGNNEQFF. V is TRBV6-4 and J is TRBJ2-1, with D unresolved. The germline gives CDR1 MRHNA, CDR2 SNTAGT. V was cut by 0 bases and J by 5 bases, with 5 bases left in between. The CDR3 extends over 13 amino acids.

The J gene is TRBJ1-2, the V gene TRBV3-1 (or the pseudogene TRBV3-2), with D uncertain. The germline V gene has CDR1 LGHDT and CDR2 YNNKEL (reference sequence). The ends were cut back, 5 bases at V and 4 bases at J, with 23 bases in the middle. The length of the CDR3 is 17 residues. This chain's CDR3 is CASSMQLGNLFPYGYTF. The DNA for the CDR3 is TGTGCCAGCAGCATGCAACTCGGGAACCTATTTCCCTATGGCTACACCTTC.

The CDR3 bases are TGTGCCAGCAGCGTAGCCTACAATGAGCAGTTCTTC. This translates into CASSVAYNEQFF. The genes are TRBV9 and TRBJ2-1; D not resolved. Trimming removed 0 bases at V and 2 bases at J, with 0 bases between. CDR1 SGDLS and CDR2 YYNGEE come from the germline V gene. The CDR3 is 12 amino acids.

This chain uses TRBV4-1 with TRBJ2-3; TRBD2 matches at 12 bases. Germline lookup yields CDR1 MGHRA and CDR2 YSYEKL. This CDR3 has 16 amino acids. Germline trimming cut 4 bases from V and 3 bases from J; bases unmatched to any gene: 5. The chain's CDR3 is CASSLAGTSGTDTQYF. The CDR3 nucleotides are TGCGCCAGCAGCCTAGCCGGGACTAGCGGGACAGATACGCAGTATTTT.

CDR3 nucleotides: TGTGCCAGCAGCTTGACAGCGTCGAACACTGAAGCTTTCTTT. Protein sequence: CASSLTASNTEAFF. This sequence joins TRBV7-3 and TRBJ1-1; a possible D gene is TRBD1 (5 bases). The length of the CDR3 is 14 residues. The germline V gene encodes CDR1 SGHTA and CDR2 FQGTGA. V lost 3 bases, J lost 1 base, and 9 bases lay in between.

This chain joins TRBV2 and TRBJ1-5, with D possibly being TRBD1 (5 bases). CDR1 SNHLY and CDR2 FYNNEI come from the germline V gene. V was cut by 0 bases and J by 5 bases, with 17 bases left in between. The CDR3 totals 17 residues. Here the CDR3 DNA reads TGTGCCAGCAGTGAAGCGCCGGCAGGGCGAGGTGATCAGCCCCAGCATTTT. It is translated as CASSEAPAGRGDQPQHF.

CDR3 nucleotides: TGTGCCAGCAGCCTAGCGGGGGGCACTAGCACAGATACGCAGTATTTT. It translates to CASSLAGGTSTDTQYF. The chain carries TRBV28 and TRBJ2-3, with 11 bases fitting TRBD2. Per the germline V gene, CDR1 is MDHEN and CDR2 is SYDVKM. J gave up 0 bases and V 6 bases, and 5 bases lay outside the gene matches. This CDR3 region has 16 residues. Full variable domain (remainder filled in from reference TRBV28 and TRBJ2-3): DVKVTQSSRYLVKRTGEKVFLECVQDMDHENMFWYRQDPGLGLRLIYFSYDVKMKEKGDIPEGYSVSREKKERFSLILESASTNQTSMYLCASSLAGGTSTDTQYFGPGTRLTVL.

The rearrangement joins TRBV5-1 to TRBJ2-5, with 10 bases aligning to TRBD2. The V segment lost 0 bases and the J segment 4 bases; nucleotides outside the gene matches: 9. Germline CDR1 and CDR2: SGHRS and YFSETQ. This CDR3 comprises 17 residues. The CDR3 region is CASSLGTSGHKGETQYF. CDR3 coding DNA: TGCGCCAGCAGCTTGGGGACTAGCGGACACAAGGGAGAGACCCAGTACTTC. The full variable domain, its missing parts supplied by reference TRBV5-1 and TRBJ2-5, is KAGVTQTPRYLIKTRGQQVTLSCSPISGHRSVSWYQQTPGQGLQFLFEYFSETQRNKGNFPGRFSGRQFSNSRSEMNVSTLELGDSALYLCASSLGTSGHKGETQYFGPGTRLLVL.

V is TRBV25-1 and J is TRBJ1-4; TRBD1 aligns across 9 bases. J gave up 8 bases and V 6 bases, and 13 bases lay outside the gene matches. The CDR3 length is 16 residues. Germline loops: CDR1 MGHDK, CDR2 SYGVNS. CDR3 DNA: TGTGCCAGCAGCCCTAGAGCCGGGACAGGGTCGGAAAAACTGTTTTTT. It yields the protein CASSPRAGTGSEKLFF.

The chain couples TRBV7-3 to TRBJ2-3; D not resolved. Germline CDR1 reads SGHTA; CDR2 reads FQGTGA. The CDR3 sequence is 14 residues long. The germline V and J ends were trimmed by 0 bases and 4 bases, with 8 bases remaining between them. CDR3 bases: TGTGCCAGCAGCTTAACCCACGGTCCAGATACGCAGTATTTT. The encoded protein is CASSLTHGPDTQYF.

The chain links TRBV6-2 or TRBV6-3 to TRBJ2-1; no clear D gene. The CDR3 contains 16 residues. Trimming removed 0 bases from V and 4 bases from J, with 13 bases in between. The germline V gene encodes CDR1 MNHEY and CDR2 SVGEGT. CDR3 DNA: TGTGCCAGCAGTTACTCGTTCCGCACGACATACAATGAGCAGTTCTTC. It yields the protein CASSYSFRTTYNEQFF.

A single count supports this clone. The rearrangement links TRBV6-2 or TRBV6-3 to TRBJ2-1; D gene uncertain. Trimming cost V 3 bases and J 4 bases, with 10 bases left between them. CDR3 length: 14 residues. Germline CDR1 MNHEY, CDR2 SVGEGT. CDR3 region: CASSYRPPYNEQFF. In nucleotides, the CDR3 is TGTGCCAGCAGTTATCGCCCTCCTTACAATGAGCAGTTCTTC.